This T cell receptor beta chain was captured in a study of beta chain features in type 1 diabetes. A note on this clone: Its antigen is currently unknown.

The whole isolated RNA underwent reverse transcription, so sequencing captured expressed TCRB transcripts. The method was immunoSEQ multiplex PCR; TCRdb's version includes in-frame clones alone and lacks a portion of them. The sample has 450,000 to 550,000 clones; approximately 30% are singletons. The germline V gene has CDR1 SGHDT and CDR2 YYEEEE. V dropped 6 bases and J dropped 5; count of bases not matched to a gene: 5. CDR3 length: 14 residues. Each sorted population was over 95% pure. Whole-study findings and limits: In type 1 diabetes patients, VDJ junctions had fewer insertions; deletions at these junctions were more frequent.

The sequenced material came from naive CD4+ T cells from blood. This clonotype was obtained from a man younger than 35 in good health. This rearrangement joins TRBV5-6 to TRBJ2-5; 12 bases agree with TRBD2. DNA of the CDR3: TGTGCCAGCACCAGAACTAGCGGGAGGGAGACCCAGTACTTC. It specifies CASTRTSGRETQYF. Supplemented by reference TRBV5-6 and TRBJ2-5, the full variable domain reads DAGVTQSPTHLIKTRGQQVTLRCSPKSGHDTVSWYQQALGQGPQFIFQYYEEEERQRGNFPDRFSGHQFPNYSSELNVNALLLGDSALYLCASTRTSGRETQYFGPGTRLLVL.